One sample yielded the 14 T cell receptor beta chains listed below, sequenced in a study of response to subunit inactivated influenza vaccine. A single record per CDR3 protein comes from TCRdb applying MiXCR to the RT-PCR reads. Of about 570,000 distinct CDR3 sequences listed, about 11% are singletons. The same specimen was also included in a second study, on T cells expressing NK-cell markers. That investigation notes: With UMIs, 5'RACE template switching was used to make TCR beta cDNA.

Sequenced here: PBMCs from blood, sampled on the day of vaccination. These receptors originate from a man aged 50-60 years who received an inactivated influenza vaccine.

The chain joins TRBV7-9 to TRBJ2-1; TRBD2 matches 8 bases. Germline CDR1 and CDR2: SEHNR and FQNEAQ (reference sequence). V shed 5 bases, J shed 9 bases, and the junction held 6 bases outside the gene matches. The CDR3 length is 13 residues. In DNA, the CDR3 is TGTGCCAGCAGCCTCGGGGGGGCCTCTGAGCAGTTCTTC. Translated, it gives CASSLGGASEQFF.

There are a few counts of this clonotype. The chain uses TRBV4-1 and TRBJ1-3, with TRBD1 identical over 9 bases. This CDR3 region has 16 residues. The V gene's germline CDR1 is MGHRA and CDR2 YSYEKL. V gave up 1 base and J gave up 1 base; unmatched junction bases: 2. The CDR3 is CASSQAGQGSGNTIYF. The CDR3 DNA follows: TGCGCCAGCAGCCAAGCGGGACAGGGATCTGGAAACACCATATATTTT.

The rearrangement joins TRBV5-8 to TRBJ2-3; 11 nucleotides match TRBD2. The CDR3 has 15 residues. The J segment lost 4 bases and the V segment lost 4 bases, leaving 5 bases of the junction unmatched. Germline V gene lookup returns CDR1 SGHTS and CDR2 YDEGEE. The DNA of the CDR3 is TGTGCCAGCAGCACTAGCGGGAGCGGGGCAGATACGCAGTATTTT. The encoded protein is CASSTSGSGADTQYF.

At least ten counts were recorded for this clonotype. The rearrangement uses TRBV5-1 and TRBJ2-5, with D maybe TRBD1 (6 bases). V was trimmed by 3 bases and J by 2 bases, leaving 11 bases between them. CDR1 SGHRS and CDR2 YFSETQ come from the germline V gene. The CDR3 is made up of 14 amino acids. The chain's CDR3 is CASSSGQQQETQYF. The DNA of the CDR3 is TGCGCCAGCAGCTCCGGACAGCAGCAAGAGACCCAGTACTTC.

The chain is built from TRBV7-2 and TRBJ1-2; possibly TRBD1 for D (5 bases). Germline V gene sequence: CDR1 SGHTA, CDR2 FQGNSA. The V and J ends lost 3 bases and 8 bases respectively, with 16 bases between them. There are 14 residues in the CDR3. This chain's CDR3 is CASSFLEGLRGYTF. The CDR3 DNA is TGTGCCAGCAGCTTCTTAGAGGGACTGCGGGGCTACACCTTC. Drawing the rest from reference TRBV7-2 and TRBJ1-2, the complete variable domain is GAGVSQSPSNKVTEKGKDVELRCDPISGHTALYWYRQSLGQGLEFLIYFQGNSAPDKSGLPSDRFSAERTGGSVSTLTIQRTQQEDSAVYLCASSFLEGLRGYTFGSGTRLTVV.

The genes are TRBV12-3 or TRBV12-4 and TRBJ2-3; the D gene is possibly TRBD2 (6 bases). V lost 6 bases and J 2 bases, leaving 18 bases between the germline ends. This CDR3 region has 16 residues. CDR3 protein: CASSSPEGQFTDTQYF. CDR3 nucleotide sequence: TGTGCCAGCAGCTCCCCGGAGGGGCAGTTCACAGATACGCAGTATTTT.

J is TRBJ2-5 and V is TRBV4-1; TRBD2 matches 8 bases. Germline loops: CDR1 MGHRA, CDR2 YSYEKL. This CDR3 is 15 amino acids long. Trimming took 3 bases from V and 1 from J; bases not matched to a gene: 4. The CDR3 sequence is CASSQGSGAQETQYF. CDR3 in DNA: TGCGCCAGCAGCCAGGGTAGCGGGGCCCAAGAGACCCAGTACTTC.

This clonotype occurred many times. The chain carries TRBV20-1 and TRBJ2-7; 7 bases map to TRBD1. CDR1 DFQATT and CDR2 SNEGSKA come from the germline V gene (reference sequence). CDR3 length: 12 amino acids. Trimming cost V 5 bases and J 5 bases; bases outside gene matches: 6. CDR3 bases: TGCAGTGCTGAGGACAGGTCGGACGAGCAGTACTTC. Residues: CSAEDRSDEQYF.

In this sample, this clonotype turned up many times. V is TRBV5-1 and J is TRBJ2-5, with unresolved D. Deletions cut 4 bases from V and 2 bases from J, with 15 bases between. The length of the CDR3 is 15 residues. Germline V gene sequence: CDR1 SGHRS, CDR2 YFSETQ. CDR3 sequence (DNA): TGCGCCAGCAGCAACCCAGGCGCAGGACAAGAGACCCAGTACTTC. Amino acid sequence: CASSNPGAGQETQYF.

The chain recombines TRBV5-1 with TRBJ2-5; 8 bases map to TRBD1. This CDR3 is 15 amino acids long. With 3 bases clipped from V and 5 bases from J, the junction kept 9 bases outside the gene matches. Germline V CDR1 and CDR2: SGHRS, YFSETQ. The CDR3 region has the DNA TGCGCCAGCAGCTGGGGACAGGCCCTGAAGGAGACCCAGTACTTC. As protein: CASSWGQALKETQYF.

In this sample, this clonotype turned up many times. The V gene is TRBV7-9, the J gene TRBJ2-2, with TRBD1 identical over 7 bases. This CDR3 is built from 15 residues. The germline CDR1 and CDR2 sequences are SEHNR and FQNEAQ (reference sequence). V was clipped by 5 bases and J by 1 base; unmatched bases: 4. The CDR3 here is CASSLGDRNTGELFF. CDR3 nucleotide sequence: TGTGCCAGCAGCCTGGGGGACAGGAACACCGGGGAGCTGTTTTTT.

This clonotype appeared a few times. The rearrangement uses TRBV18 and TRBJ1-1; no reliable D call. This CDR3 spans 14 amino acids. Trimming removed 6 bases at V and 0 bases at J, with 11 bases between. From germline, CDR1 is KGHSH and CDR2 LQKENI. CDR3 amino acids: CASSLSYMNTEAFF. The CDR3 DNA reads TGTGCCAGCTCTCTCTCCTACATGAACACTGAAGCTTTCTTT.

This clonotype was counted between two and nine times. The J gene is TRBJ2-7, the V gene TRBV5-1, with D tentatively TRBD1 (6 bases). The V gene's germline CDR1 is SGHRS and CDR2 YFSETQ. The CDR3 consists of 15 residues. V lost 4 bases, J lost 3 bases, and 17 bases lay in between. In nucleotides, the CDR3 is TGCGCCAGCAGCCCCCTAGGAAACAGGGACTACGAGCAGTACTTC. Its protein product is CASSPLGNRDYEQYF.

This chain joins TRBV5-1 and TRBJ1-2; D is uncertain. CDR3 length equals 15 residues. The V gene's germline CDR1 is SGHRS and CDR2 YFSETQ. Trimming left V 4 bases short and J 1 base short, with 14 bases between. The CDR3 loop reads CASSNIGTSNYGYTF. For the CDR3, the DNA is TGCGCCAGCAGCAACATTGGAACTAGTAACTATGGCTACACCTTC.